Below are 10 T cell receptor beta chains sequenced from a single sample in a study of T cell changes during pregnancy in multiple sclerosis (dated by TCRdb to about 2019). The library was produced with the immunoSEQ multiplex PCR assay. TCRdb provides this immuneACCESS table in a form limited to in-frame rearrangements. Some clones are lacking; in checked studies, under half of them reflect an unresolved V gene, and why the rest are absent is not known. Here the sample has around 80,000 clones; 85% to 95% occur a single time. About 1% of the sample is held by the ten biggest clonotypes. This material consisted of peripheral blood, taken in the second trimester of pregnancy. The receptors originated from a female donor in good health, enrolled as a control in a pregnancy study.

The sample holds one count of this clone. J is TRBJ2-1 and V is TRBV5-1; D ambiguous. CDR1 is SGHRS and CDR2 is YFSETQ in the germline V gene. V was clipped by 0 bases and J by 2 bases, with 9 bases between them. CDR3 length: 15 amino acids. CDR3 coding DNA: TGCGCCAGCAGCTTGGTGTCTCCTACCTACAATGAGCAGTTCTTC. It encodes CASSLVSPTYNEQFF.

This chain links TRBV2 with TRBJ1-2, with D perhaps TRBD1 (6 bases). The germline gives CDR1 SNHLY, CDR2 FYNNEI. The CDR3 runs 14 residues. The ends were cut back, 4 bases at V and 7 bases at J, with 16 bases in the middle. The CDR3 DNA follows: TGTGCCAGCAGTGTAGCAGGGAGAGGGGGTGGCTACACCTTC. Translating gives CASSVAGRGGGYTF. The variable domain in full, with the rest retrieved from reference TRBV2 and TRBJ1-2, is EPEVTQTPSHQVTQMGQEVILRCVPISNHLYFYWYRQILGQKVEFLVSFYNNEISEKSEIFDDQFSVERPDGSNFTLKIRSTKLEDSAMYFCASSVAGRGGGYTFGSGTRLTVV.

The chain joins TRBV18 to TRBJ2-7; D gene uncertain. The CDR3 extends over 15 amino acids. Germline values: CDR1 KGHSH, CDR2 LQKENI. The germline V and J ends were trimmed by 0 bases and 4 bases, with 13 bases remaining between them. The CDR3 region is CASSPPAKARYEQYF. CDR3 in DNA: TGTGCCAGCTCACCACCGGCCAAAGCGCGTTACGAGCAGTACTTC.

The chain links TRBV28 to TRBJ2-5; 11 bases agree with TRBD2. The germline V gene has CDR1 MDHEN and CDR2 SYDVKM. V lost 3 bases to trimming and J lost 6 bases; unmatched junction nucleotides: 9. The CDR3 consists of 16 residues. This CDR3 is CASSFRLAGGPQTQYF. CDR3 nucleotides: TGTGCCAGCAGTTTTCGGCTAGCGGGAGGTCCCCAGACCCAGTACTTC.

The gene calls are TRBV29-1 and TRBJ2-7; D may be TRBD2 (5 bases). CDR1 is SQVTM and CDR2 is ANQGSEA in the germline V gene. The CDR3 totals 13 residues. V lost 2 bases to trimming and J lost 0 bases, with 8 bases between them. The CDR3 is CSVETRDSYEQYF. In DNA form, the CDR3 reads TGCAGCGTTGAAACCCGGGACTCCTACGAGCAGTACTTC.

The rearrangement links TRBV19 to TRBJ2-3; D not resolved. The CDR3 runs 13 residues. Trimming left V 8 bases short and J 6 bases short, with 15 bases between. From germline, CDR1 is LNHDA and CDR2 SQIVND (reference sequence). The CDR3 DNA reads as TGTGCCAGTTCACACGACGTGGAGGATACGCAGTATTTT. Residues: CASSHDVEDTQYF.

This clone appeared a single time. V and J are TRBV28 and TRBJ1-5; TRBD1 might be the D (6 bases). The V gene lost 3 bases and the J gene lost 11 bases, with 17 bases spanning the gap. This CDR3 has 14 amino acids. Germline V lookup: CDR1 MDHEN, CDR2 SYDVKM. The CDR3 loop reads CASSFLMSTGTQHF. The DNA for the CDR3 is TGTGCCAGCAGTTTCCTAATGTCCACAGGGACCCAGCATTTT.

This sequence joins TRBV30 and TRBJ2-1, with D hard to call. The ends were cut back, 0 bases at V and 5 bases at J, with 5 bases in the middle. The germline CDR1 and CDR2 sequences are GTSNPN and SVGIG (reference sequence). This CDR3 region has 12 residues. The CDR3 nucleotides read TGTGCCTGGAGTGTGAGTCACAATGAGCAGTTCTTC. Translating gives CAWSVSHNEQFF.

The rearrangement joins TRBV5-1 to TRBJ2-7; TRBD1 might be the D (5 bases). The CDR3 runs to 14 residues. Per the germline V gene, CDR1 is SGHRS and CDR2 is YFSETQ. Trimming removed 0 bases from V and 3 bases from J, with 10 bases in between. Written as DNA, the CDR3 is TGCGCCAGCAGCTTGGAGGGGCTGAACTACGAGCAGTACTTC. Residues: CASSLEGLNYEQYF.

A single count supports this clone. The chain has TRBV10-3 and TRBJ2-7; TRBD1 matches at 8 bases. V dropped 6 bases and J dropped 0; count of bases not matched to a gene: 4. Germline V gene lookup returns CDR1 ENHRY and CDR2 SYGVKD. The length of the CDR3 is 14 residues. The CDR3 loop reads CAIRGQENSYEQYF. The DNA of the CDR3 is TGTGCCATCAGGGGACAGGAGAACTCCTACGAGCAGTACTTC.